The clone carrying this T cell receptor (beta chain) appeared a few times. Its antigen is unidentified. Primers for the PCR totalled 60 Vbeta and 13 Jbeta. Generated by immunoSEQ multiplex PCR, the TCRdb table keeps only in-frame clones and is missing some. The sample carries 120,000 or so clones, about 8% recorded once. The data were taken from a study of cytomegalovirus exposure and HLA in healthy donors. Study-level points and caveats: Rare sequences made up most TCRs, while some public TCRs were found in many donors. Productive rates of about 90% or about 30% were seen for most TCR beta V segments in an earlier analysis. Reportedly, a later analysis found an Asian-associated ancestry cluster had fewer N-insertions than the approximately 700-donor mean.

Trimming took 0 bases from V and 5 from J; bases not matched to a gene: 6. Germline CDR1 and CDR2: LGHNA and YNFKEQ. This CDR3 spans 17 amino acids. The donors were healthy bone marrow donors. Sequences were obtained from PBMCs. The chain carries TRBV4-2 and TRBJ2-3; 12 nucleotides match TRBD2. The sequence came from a woman between 40 and 50 years old in good health and CMV-seropositive. DNA for the CDR3: TGTGCCAGCAGCCAAGACGGGGCTAGCGGGGGGGGAGATACGCAGTATTTT. Its protein is CASSQDGASGGGDTQYF.